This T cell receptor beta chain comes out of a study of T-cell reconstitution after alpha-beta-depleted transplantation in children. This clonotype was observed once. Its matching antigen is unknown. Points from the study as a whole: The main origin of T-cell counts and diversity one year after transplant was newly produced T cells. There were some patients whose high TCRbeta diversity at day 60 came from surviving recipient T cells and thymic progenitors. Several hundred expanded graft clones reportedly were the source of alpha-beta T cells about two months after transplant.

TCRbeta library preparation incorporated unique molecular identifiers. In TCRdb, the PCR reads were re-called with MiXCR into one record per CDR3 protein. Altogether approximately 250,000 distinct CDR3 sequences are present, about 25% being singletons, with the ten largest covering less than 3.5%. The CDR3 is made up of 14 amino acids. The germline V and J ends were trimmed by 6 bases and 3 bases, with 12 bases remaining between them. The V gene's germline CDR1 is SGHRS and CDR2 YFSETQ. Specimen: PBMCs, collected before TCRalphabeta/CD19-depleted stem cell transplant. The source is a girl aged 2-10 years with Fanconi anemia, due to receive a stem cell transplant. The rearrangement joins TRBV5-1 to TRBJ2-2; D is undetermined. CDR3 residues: CASNRVGDTGELFF. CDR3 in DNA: TGCGCCAGCAATCGAGTGGGCGACACCGGGGAGCTGTTTTTT.